These 8 T cell receptor beta chains share one sample of origin, sequenced in a study of cytomegalovirus exposure and HLA in healthy donors. Use of 60 Vbeta and 13 Jbeta primers characterized the PCR. Assay: immunoSEQ multiplex PCR; the TCRdb copy retains only in-frame clones and omits some. The sample records about 160,000 clones, roughly two thirds being singletons. Sequenced sample: PBMCs. Receptor source: a young woman in good health and CMV-seronegative.

This clone was counted between two and nine times. The chain couples TRBV11-2 to TRBJ2-7; TRBD1 matches at 7 bases. Per the germline V gene, CDR1 is SGHAT and CDR2 is FQNNGV. The CDR3 loop spans 14 amino acids. The V segment lost 3 bases and the J segment 3 bases; nucleotides outside the gene matches: 5. The CDR3 sequence is CASSLGTVYYEQYF. CDR3 bases: TGTGCCAGCAGCTTGGGGACAGTATACTACGAGCAGTACTTC.

V and J are TRBV7-2 and TRBJ1-3; a weak D match, TRBD1 (6 bases). V lost 4 bases and J lost 0, with 19 bases in between. Germline values: CDR1 SGHTA, CDR2 FQGNSA. The CDR3 is 18 residues long. The CDR3: CASSSPVGGPSSGNTIYF. The CDR3, as DNA: TGTGCCAGCAGCTCCCCCGTTGGGGGCCCGAGCTCTGGAAACACCATATATTTT. Variable domain in full (rest from reference TRBV7-2 and TRBJ1-3): GAGVSQSPSNKVTEKGKDVELRCDPISGHTALYWYRQSLGQGLEFLIYFQGNSAPDKSGLPSDRFSAERTGGSVSTLTIQRTQQEDSAVYLCASSSPVGGPSSGNTIYFGEGSWLTVV.

This clone was seen more than once but under ten times. The gene calls are TRBV7-9 and TRBJ2-5; 7 bases match TRBD1. The end of the DNA aligns better with TRBJ2-7, so the J call may be wrong. The CDR3 is made up of 15 amino acids. Germline V gives CDR1 SEHNR, CDR2 FQNEAQ (reference sequence). The CDR3 loop reads CASSFFDRVNYEQYF. The DNA of the CDR3 is TGTGCCAGCAGCTTCTTCGACAGGGTGAACTACGAGCAGTACTTC.

This chain uses TRBV5-1 with TRBJ2-5; weak D call: TRBD1 (6 bases). The DNA end is a closer match to TRBJ2-7, so the J assignment may be wrong. Germline V gene lookup returns CDR1 SGHRS and CDR2 YFSETQ. The CDR3 has 12 amino acids. The CDR3, as DNA: TGCGCCAGCAGCACAGGGAACTACGAGCAGTACTTC. Translation gives CASSTGNYEQYF.

This chain uses TRBV9 with TRBJ2-2; no firm D call. V shed 4 bases and J shed 6 bases, with 13 bases lying between them. CDR1 is SGDLS and CDR2 is YYNGEE in the germline V gene. This CDR3 is built from 14 residues. This CDR3 is CASSTKIQAGELFF. CDR3 sequence (DNA): TGTGCCAGCAGCACAAAGATACAAGCCGGGGAGCTGTTTTTT.

The chain uses TRBV2 and TRBJ1-4; D is possibly TRBD1 (5 bases). CDR1 SNHLY and CDR2 FYNNEI come from the germline V gene. V lost 1 base and J lost 5, with 11 bases in between. This CDR3 comprises 15 residues. The CDR3 region has the DNA TGTGCCAGCAGTGAAGAGGGTCAGGGAAATGAAAAACTGTTTTTT. Translated: CASSEEGQGNEKLFF.

The genes are TRBV7-9 and TRBJ2-1; D possibly corresponds to TRBD2 (6 bases). Germline CDR1 is SEHNR and CDR2 is FQNEAQ (reference sequence). This CDR3 has 16 residues. V lost 5 bases to trimming and J lost 2 bases, with 16 bases between them. The CDR3: CASSPNSGVAYNEQFF. In DNA, the CDR3 is TGTGCCAGCAGCCCGAATAGCGGAGTCGCCTACAATGAGCAGTTCTTC. Combining the CDR3 with reference TRBV7-9 and TRBJ2-1 gives the whole variable domain DTGVSQNPRHKITKRGQNVTFRCDPISEHNRLYWYRQTLGQGPEFLTYFQNEAQLEKSRLLSDRFSAERPKGSFSTLEIQRTEQGDSAMYLCASSPNSGVAYNEQFFGPGTRLTVL.

The V gene is TRBV28, the J gene TRBJ2-6; 10 nucleotides align to TRBD1. CDR3 length: 17 amino acids. V shed 6 bases, J shed 2 bases, and the junction held 7 bases outside the gene matches. The V gene's germline CDR1 is MDHEN and CDR2 SYDVKM. CDR3 DNA sequence: TGTGCCAGCAGCCCCGGGACAGGGGTCGCTGGGGCCAACGTCCTGACTTTC. It codes for CASSPGTGVAGANVLTF.